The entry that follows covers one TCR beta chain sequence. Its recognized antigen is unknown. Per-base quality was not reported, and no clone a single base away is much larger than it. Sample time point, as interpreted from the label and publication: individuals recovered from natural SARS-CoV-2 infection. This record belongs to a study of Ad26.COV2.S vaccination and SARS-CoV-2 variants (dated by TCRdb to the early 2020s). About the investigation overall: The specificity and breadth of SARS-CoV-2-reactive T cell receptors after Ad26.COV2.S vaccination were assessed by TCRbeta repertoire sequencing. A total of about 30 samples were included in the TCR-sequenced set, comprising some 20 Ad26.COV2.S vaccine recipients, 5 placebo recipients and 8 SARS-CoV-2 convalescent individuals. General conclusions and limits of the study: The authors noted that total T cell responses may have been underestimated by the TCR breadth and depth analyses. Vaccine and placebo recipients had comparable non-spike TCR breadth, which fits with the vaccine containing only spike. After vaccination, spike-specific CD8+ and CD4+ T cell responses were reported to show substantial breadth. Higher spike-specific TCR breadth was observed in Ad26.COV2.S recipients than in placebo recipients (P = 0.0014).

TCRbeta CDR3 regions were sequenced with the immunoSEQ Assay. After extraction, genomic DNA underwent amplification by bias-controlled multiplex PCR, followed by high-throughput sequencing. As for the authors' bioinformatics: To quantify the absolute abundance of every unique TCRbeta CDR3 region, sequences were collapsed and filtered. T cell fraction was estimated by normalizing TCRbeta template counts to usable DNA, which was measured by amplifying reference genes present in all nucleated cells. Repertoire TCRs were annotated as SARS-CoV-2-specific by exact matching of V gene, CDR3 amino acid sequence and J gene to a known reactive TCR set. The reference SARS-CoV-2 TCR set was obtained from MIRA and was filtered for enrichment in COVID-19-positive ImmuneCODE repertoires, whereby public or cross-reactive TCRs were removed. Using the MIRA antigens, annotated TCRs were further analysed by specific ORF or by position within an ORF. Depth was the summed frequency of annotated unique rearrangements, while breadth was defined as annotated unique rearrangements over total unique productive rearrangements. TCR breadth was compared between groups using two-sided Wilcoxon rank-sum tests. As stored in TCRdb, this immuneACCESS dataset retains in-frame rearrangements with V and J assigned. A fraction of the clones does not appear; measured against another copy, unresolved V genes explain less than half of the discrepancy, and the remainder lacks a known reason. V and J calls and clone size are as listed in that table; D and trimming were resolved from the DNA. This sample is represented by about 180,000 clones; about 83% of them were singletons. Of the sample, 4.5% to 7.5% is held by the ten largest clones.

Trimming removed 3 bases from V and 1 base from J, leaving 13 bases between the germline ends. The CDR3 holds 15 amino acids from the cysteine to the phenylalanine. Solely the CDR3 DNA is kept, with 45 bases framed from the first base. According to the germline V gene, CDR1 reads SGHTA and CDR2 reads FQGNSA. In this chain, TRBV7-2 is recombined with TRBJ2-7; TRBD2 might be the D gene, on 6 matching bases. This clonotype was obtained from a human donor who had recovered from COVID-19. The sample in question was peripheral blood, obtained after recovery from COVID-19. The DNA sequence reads TGTGCCAGCAGCTTCCGGGAGAAAGGGTCCTACGAGCAGTACTTC. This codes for CASSFREKGSYEQYF.